A single sample is the source of the 27 T cell receptor beta chains below, sequenced in a study of T cell responses to AZD1222 COVID-19 vaccine (dated by TCRdb to about 2021). The library came from the immunoSEQ multiplex PCR assay. TCRdb's version of the immuneACCESS table is confined to in-frame rearrangements and falls short of the full clone set. An unresolved V gene accounts for under half of the shortfall where checked; the remainder is of unknown origin. The sample yields 90,000 to 150,000 clones; 80% to 90% were counted once. The ten largest clones take up 7% to 8.5% of the sample. The time point label here, explained by the study, means: baseline before first vaccination. Sequences were derived from peripheral blood, sampled on day 0 of AZD1222 vaccination. The receptors shown here come from an adult in good health.

The chain links TRBV5-1 to TRBJ2-1, with D tentatively TRBD1 or TRBD2 (6 bases each). Trimming removed 4 bases from V and 10 bases from J, with 15 bases in between. The length of the CDR3 is 13 residues. Germline V gives CDR1 SGHRS, CDR2 YFSETQ. The CDR3 bases are TGCGCCAGCAGCGAACAGGGAGGCACCGAGCAGTTCTTC. This translates into CASSEQGGTEQFF. Full variable domain (missing parts from reference TRBV5-1 and TRBJ2-1): KAGVTQTPRYLIKTRGQQVTLSCSPISGHRSVSWYQQTPGQGLQFLFEYFSETQRNKGNFPGRFSGRQFSNSRSEMNVSTLELGDSALYLCASSEQGGTEQFFGPGTRLTVL.

This clone was found a few times. The chain uses TRBV3-1 (or the pseudogene TRBV3-2) and TRBJ1-5; D is unresolved. The V end lost 0 bases, the J end lost 3 bases, and 9 bases lay between the germline ends. This CDR3 is built from 15 residues. From germline, CDR1 is LGHDT and CDR2 YNNKEL (reference sequence). As DNA, the CDR3 is TGTGCCAGCAGCCAAGATCGCGGGGACAATCAGCCCCAGCATTTT. Its protein is CASSQDRGDNQPQHF.

The chain has TRBV19 and TRBJ1-2; D perhaps matches TRBD1 (6 bases). Trimming took off 7 bases at V and 5 bases at J, with 26 bases between the two ends. The CDR3 covers 17 residues. CDR1 LNHDA and CDR2 SQIVND come from the germline V gene (reference sequence). CDR3 protein: CASTPQGHPLGLYGYTF. CDR3 sequence (DNA): TGTGCCAGTACCCCACAGGGACATCCGTTAGGTTTATATGGCTACACCTTC. The variable domain in full, with the rest retrieved from reference TRBV19 and TRBJ1-2, is DGGITQSPKYLFRKEGQNVTLSCEQNLNHDAMYWYRQDPGQGLRLIYYSQIVNDFQKGDIAEGYSVSREKKESFPLTVTSAQKNPTAFYLCASTPQGHPLGLYGYTFGSGTRLTVV.

As regards this clone: Germline is not matched at one junction end, which may reflect a read error. V is TRBV7-7 and J is TRBJ2-1, with 9 bases identical to TRBD2. CDR1 and CDR2 from the germline V gene are SSHAT and FNYEAQ (reference sequence). The CDR3 contains 15 residues. CDR3 nucleotide sequence: TGTGCTAGCAGCTTGACTAGCGGCCTTTACAATGAGCAGTTCTTC. This encodes CASSLTSGLYNEQFF.

The chain uses TRBV27 and TRBJ1-3, with 10 bases lining up with TRBD1. The CDR3 runs 14 residues. Per the germline V gene, CDR1 is MNHEY and CDR2 is SMNVEV (reference sequence). J lost 3 bases, V lost 6 bases, and 2 bases had no gene match. The CDR3 spells CASRTGGIGNTIYF. CDR3 nucleotides: TGTGCCAGCAGGACAGGGGGCATTGGAAACACCATATATTTT.

The chain recombines TRBV27 with TRBJ1-5; D uncertain. The CDR3 extends over 14 amino acids. Trimming left V 4 bases short and J 0 bases short, with 7 bases between. Looked up from germline, CDR1 is MNHEY and CDR2 is SMNVEV (reference sequence). The CDR3 sequence is CASSSPYSNQPQHF. Written as DNA, the CDR3 is TGTGCCAGCAGTTCCCCTTATAGCAATCAGCCCCAGCATTTT.

The chain carries TRBV6-6 and TRBJ1-2; 9 nucleotides match TRBD1. In germline, CDR1 is MNHNY, CDR2 SVGAGI (reference sequence). The CDR3 extends over 15 amino acids. V lost 6 bases and J lost 4; bases outside the gene matches: 9. CDR3 residues: CASRFPGQGAYGYTF. The CDR3 DNA reads TGTGCCAGCAGGTTTCCGGGACAGGGAGCCTATGGCTACACCTTC.

The gene calls are TRBV11-2 and TRBJ1-5; TRBD1 matches 7 bases. CDR1 SGHAT and CDR2 FQNNGV come from the germline V gene. The CDR3 sequence is 13 residues long. The trim removed 5 bases at V and 7 bases at J, leaving 5 bases unmatched. The CDR3, as DNA: TGTGCCAGCAGCCTCGACAGGGCCCAGCCCCAGCATTTT. It encodes CASSLDRAQPQHF.

The chain has TRBV6-1 and TRBJ2-1; 9 nucleotides align to TRBD2. In germline, CDR1 is MNHNS, CDR2 SASEGT. The V segment lost 1 base and the J segment 3 bases; nucleotides outside the gene matches: 1. The CDR3 is 15 residues long. The CDR3 protein is CASSEGLADYNEQFF. The CDR3 DNA is TGTGCCAGCAGTGAAGGACTAGCGGACTACAATGAGCAGTTCTTC.

The chain employs TRBV18 and TRBJ1-2, with D unclear. Germline CDR1 is KGHSH and CDR2 is LQKENI. Trimming took off 3 bases at V and 6 bases at J, with 17 bases between the two ends. The CDR3 sequence is 15 residues long. The CDR3 here is CASSPTAAWKDGYTF. The DNA for the CDR3 is TGTGCCAGCTCACCCACGGCCGCTTGGAAGGATGGCTACACCTTC.

The gene calls are TRBV24-1 and TRBJ1-5; a weak D match, TRBD1 (5 bases). CDR1 is KGHDR, CDR2 SFDVKD, per germline. CDR3 size: 14 residues. V was trimmed by 5 bases and J by 5 bases, leaving 12 bases between them. CDR3: CATSVGAGYQPQHF. The CDR3, as DNA: TGTGCCACCAGTGTTGGGGCGGGTTATCAGCCCCAGCATTTT.

The V and J genes are TRBV18 and TRBJ2-3, with D perhaps TRBD1 or TRBD2 (5 bases each). V gave up 3 bases and J gave up 4 bases, with 11 bases separating them. Germline CDR1 and CDR2: KGHSH and LQKENI. This CDR3 comprises 14 residues. DNA for the CDR3: TGTGCCAGCTCACCGAGGAGAGGGGCAGATACGCAGTATTTT. It is translated as CASSPRRGADTQYF.

The V gene is TRBV4-1, the J gene TRBJ1-2, with 7 bases identical to TRBD1. Germline V gives CDR1 MGHRA, CDR2 YSYEKL. The CDR3 has 16 residues. Losses at the gene ends were 4 bases for V and 1 base for J; bases not matched to a gene: 9. This chain's CDR3 is CASSLLQGPYNYGYTF. The CDR3 DNA reads TGCGCCAGCAGCCTATTACAGGGGCCGTATAACTATGGCTACACCTTC.

This clone has at least ten counts. The chain combines TRBV25-1 with TRBJ2-5, with D unclear. Germline CDR1 is MGHDK and CDR2 is SYGVNS. The V and J ends lost 10 bases and 1 base respectively, with 13 bases between them. The CDR3 covers 13 residues. CDR3 nucleotides: TGTGCCAACTTCGACGGAGTCCAAGAGACCCAGTACTTC. Protein product: CANFDGVQETQYF.

This chain uses TRBV3-1 (or the pseudogene TRBV3-2) with TRBJ2-2; no reliable D call. Germline-derived CDR1 and CDR2 are LGHDT and YNNKEL (reference sequence). V was clipped by 1 base and J by 1 base, with 10 bases between them. CDR3 length equals 16 residues. The CDR3 is CASSQALLQNTGELFF. In DNA form, the CDR3 reads TGTGCCAGCAGCCAAGCCCTCCTACAGAACACCGGGGAGCTGTTTTTT.

This clone was observed a handful of times. The chain is built from TRBV6-5 and TRBJ1-2, with D possibly matching TRBD1 (5 bases). The germline gives CDR1 MNHEY, CDR2 SVGAGI. The CDR3 length is 12 residues. Trimming took 7 bases from V and 10 from J, leaving 16 bases between them. The CDR3 region has the DNA TGTGCCAGCACCCATTGGGGGGGTATCTACACCTTC. This gives the protein CASTHWGGIYTF.

This rearrangement joins TRBV18 to TRBJ1-2; unclear D gene. The V gene's germline CDR1 is KGHSH and CDR2 LQKENI. Trimming cost V 3 bases and J 5 bases, with 10 bases left between them. CDR3 length equals 13 residues. CDR3 nucleotide sequence: TGTGCCAGCTCACCGACCGAGGAGTATGGCTACACCTTC. Residues: CASSPTEEYGYTF.

The sample holds one count of this clone. The chain carries TRBV7-3 and TRBJ2-2; D not certain. Per the germline V gene, CDR1 is SGHTA and CDR2 is FQGTGA. This CDR3 region has 12 residues. Trimming took 3 bases from V and 8 from J, leaving 7 bases between them. Here the CDR3 reads CASSFYGGELFF. Written as DNA, the CDR3 is TGTGCCAGCAGCTTTTATGGGGGGGAGCTGTTTTTT.

V usage is TRBV7-9 and J usage is TRBJ2-1, with a possible D match to TRBD2 (5 bases). This CDR3 is 13 amino acids long. Germline V gene data show CDR1 as SEHNR and CDR2 as FQNEAQ (reference sequence). CDR3 sequence (DNA): TGTGCGGGAGTGACAAGCTCCTACAATGAGCAGTTCTTC. Amino acid sequence: CAGVTSSYNEQFF. The variable domain in full, with the rest retrieved from reference TRBV7-9 and TRBJ2-1, is DTGVSQNPRHKITKRGQNVTFRCDPISEHNRLYWYRQTLGQGPEFLTYFQNEAQLEKSRLLSDRFSAERPKGSFSTLEIQRTEQGDSAMYLCAGVTSSYNEQFFGPGTRLTVL.

This chain links TRBV11-3 with TRBJ2-1; 12 bases agree with TRBD2. J gave up 4 bases and V 4 bases, and 8 bases lay outside the gene matches. The germline V gene has CDR1 SGHNT and CDR2 YENEEA. This CDR3 spans 17 amino acids. CDR3 protein: CASSSNRGLAGYNEQFF. The CDR3 nucleotides are TGTGCCAGCAGCTCGAACCGCGGACTAGCGGGGTACAATGAGCAGTTCTTC.

This chain links TRBV3-1 (or the pseudogene TRBV3-2) with TRBJ2-3; weak D call: TRBD1 (6 bases). Per the germline V gene, CDR1 is LGHDT and CDR2 is YNNKEL (reference sequence). The V and J ends lost 1 base and 5 bases respectively, with 13 bases between them. CDR3 length: 15 amino acids. DNA for the CDR3: TGTGCCAGCAGCCAAGGGGGGCCCCGAAGAGATACGCAGTATTTT. Encoded protein: CASSQGGPRRDTQYF.

The J gene is TRBJ2-7, the V gene TRBV18; TRBD2 matches at 9 bases. Germline loops: CDR1 KGHSH, CDR2 LQKENI. There are 14 residues in the CDR3. Trimming cost V 4 bases and J 4 bases; bases outside gene matches: 5. CDR3: CASSRPSGKYEQYF. The CDR3, as DNA: TGTGCCAGCTCACGGCCTAGCGGGAAATACGAGCAGTACTTC.

J is TRBJ1-1 and V is TRBV18; no definite D call. This CDR3 is 12 amino acids long. Germline V gene data show CDR1 as KGHSH and CDR2 as LQKENI. V gave up 2 bases and J gave up 1 base, with 2 bases separating them. This chain's CDR3 is CASSPGNTEAFF. The CDR3 DNA reads TGTGCCAGCTCACCAGGGAACACTGAAGCTTTCTTT.

The J gene is TRBJ1-1, the V gene TRBV3-1 (or the pseudogene TRBV3-2); no clear D gene. Trimming cost V 1 base and J 3 bases, with 9 bases left between them. The length of the CDR3 is 14 residues. CDR1 is LGHDT, CDR2 YNNKEL, per germline (reference sequence). CDR3 nucleotides: TGTGCCAGCAGCCAAGTCTATGGGGACACTGAAGCTTTCTTT. Amino acid sequence: CASSQVYGDTEAFF.

The V call is TRBV9, the J call TRBJ1-1, with D unclear. The CDR3 has 13 residues. V was cut by 0 bases and J by 2 bases, with 5 bases left in between. Germline V lookup: CDR1 SGDLS, CDR2 YYNGEE. The CDR3 region has the DNA TGTGCCAGCAGCGTAGGGAGTAACACTGAAGCTTTCTTT. Translating gives CASSVGSNTEAFF. The full variable domain, in which reference TRBV9 and TRBJ1-1 provide the parts outside the CDR3, is DSGVTQTPKHLITATGQRVTLRCSPRSGDLSVYWYQQSLDQGLQFLIQYYNGEERAKGNILERFSAQQFPDLHSELNLSSLELGDSALYFCASSVGSNTEAFFGQGTRLTVV.

The chain is built from TRBV6-5 and TRBJ2-1, with D possibly matching TRBD2 (7 bases). The CDR3 contains 15 residues. The germline CDR1 and CDR2 sequences are MNHEY and SVGAGI. V was clipped by 8 bases and J by 7 bases, with 21 bases between them. This CDR3 is CASSHGKGGPNEQFF. As DNA, the CDR3 is TGTGCCAGCTCGCACGGGAAGGGGGGGCCAAATGAGCAGTTCTTC.

This clone was counted a single time. The V gene is TRBV28, the J gene TRBJ2-3; a weak D match, TRBD1 (6 bases). V lost 4 bases to trimming and J lost 4 bases, with 9 bases between them. Germline assignment: CDR1 MDHEN and CDR2 SYDVKM. This CDR3 is built from 13 residues. CDR3 coding DNA: TGTGCCAGCAGTTCCAGGGGCCCAGATACGCAGTATTTT. Protein sequence: CASSSRGPDTQYF.